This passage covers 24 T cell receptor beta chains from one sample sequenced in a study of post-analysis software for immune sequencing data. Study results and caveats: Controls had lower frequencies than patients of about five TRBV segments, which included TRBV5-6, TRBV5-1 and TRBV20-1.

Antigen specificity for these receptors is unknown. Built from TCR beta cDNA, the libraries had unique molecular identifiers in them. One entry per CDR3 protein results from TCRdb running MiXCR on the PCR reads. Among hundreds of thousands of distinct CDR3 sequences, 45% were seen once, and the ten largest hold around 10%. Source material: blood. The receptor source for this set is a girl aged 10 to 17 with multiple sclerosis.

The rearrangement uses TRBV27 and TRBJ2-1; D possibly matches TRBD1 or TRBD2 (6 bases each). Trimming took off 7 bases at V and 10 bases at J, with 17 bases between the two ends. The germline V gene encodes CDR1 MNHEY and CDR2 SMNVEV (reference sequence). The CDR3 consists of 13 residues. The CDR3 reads CASKRGVTYEQFF. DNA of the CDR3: TGTGCCAGCAAAAGGGGGGTCACCTACGAGCAGTTCTTC.

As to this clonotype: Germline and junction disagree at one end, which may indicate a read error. The CDR3 sequence is CAGSTTGTSGAVTQYF. The CDR3 bases are TGTGCCGGCAGCACAACCGGGACTAGCGGAGCAGTTACGCAGTATTTT. The genes are TRBV7-3 and TRBJ2-3, with TRBD2 matching 11 bases. Germline-derived CDR1 and CDR2 are SGHTA and FQGTGA. CDR3 length: 16 residues. Drawing the rest from reference TRBV7-3 and TRBJ2-3, the complete variable domain is GAGVSQTPSNKVTEKGKYVELRCDPISGHTALYWYRQSLGQGPEFLIYFQGTGAADDSGLPNDRFFAVRPEGSVSTLKIQRTERGDSAVYLCAGSTTGTSGAVTQYFGPGTRLTVL.

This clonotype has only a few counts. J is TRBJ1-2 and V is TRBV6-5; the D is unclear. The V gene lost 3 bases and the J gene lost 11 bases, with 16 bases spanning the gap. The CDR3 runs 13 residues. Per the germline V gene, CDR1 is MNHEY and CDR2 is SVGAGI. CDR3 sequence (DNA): TGTGCCAGCAGTTATGAGGGAACCACTGGTTACACCTTC. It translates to CASSYEGTTGYTF.

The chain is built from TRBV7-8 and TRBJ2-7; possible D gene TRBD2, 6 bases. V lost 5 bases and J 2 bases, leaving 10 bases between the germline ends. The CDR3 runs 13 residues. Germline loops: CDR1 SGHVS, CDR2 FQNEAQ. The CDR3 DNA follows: TGTGCCAGCAGCCTCCGGACTACCTACGAGCAGTACTTC. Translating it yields CASSLRTTYEQYF.

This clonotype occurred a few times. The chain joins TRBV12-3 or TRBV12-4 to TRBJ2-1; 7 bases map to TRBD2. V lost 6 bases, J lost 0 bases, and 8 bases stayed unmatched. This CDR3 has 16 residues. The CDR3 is CASSPHGGSSYNEQFF. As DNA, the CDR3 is TGTGCCAGCAGCCCTCATGGCGGGAGCTCCTACAATGAGCAGTTCTTC.

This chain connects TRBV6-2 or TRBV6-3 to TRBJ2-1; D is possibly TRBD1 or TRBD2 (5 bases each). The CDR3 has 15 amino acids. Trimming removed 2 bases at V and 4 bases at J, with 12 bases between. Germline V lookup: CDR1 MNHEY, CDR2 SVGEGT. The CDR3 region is CASSYGFGGYNEQFF. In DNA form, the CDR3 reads TGTGCCAGCAGTTACGGGTTTGGGGGTTACAATGAGCAGTTCTTC.

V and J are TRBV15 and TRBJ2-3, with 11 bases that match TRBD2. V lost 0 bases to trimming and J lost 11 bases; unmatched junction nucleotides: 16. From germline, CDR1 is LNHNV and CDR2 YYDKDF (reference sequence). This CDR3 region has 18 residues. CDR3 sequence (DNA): TGTGCCACCAGCAGAGATTCCGTCGGTAGCGGGAGGGCCGGGGGGCAGTATTTT. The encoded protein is CATSRDSVGSGRAGGQYF.

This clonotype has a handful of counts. The CDR3 nucleotides are TGTGCCAGCAGAAGTGCTAATGAAAAACTGTTTTTT. Translated, it gives CASRSANEKLFF. The chain has TRBV6-6 and TRBJ1-4, with D unclear. This CDR3 region has 12 residues. V lost 6 bases, J lost 3 bases, and 5 bases lay in between. CDR1 and CDR2 from the germline V gene are MNHNY and SVGAGI (reference sequence).

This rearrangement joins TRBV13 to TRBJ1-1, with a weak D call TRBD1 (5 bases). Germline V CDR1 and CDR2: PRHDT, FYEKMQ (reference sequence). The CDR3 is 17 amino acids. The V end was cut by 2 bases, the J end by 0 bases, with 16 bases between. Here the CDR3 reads CASSLWGGVPMNTEAFF. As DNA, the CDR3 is TGTGCCAGCAGCTTATGGGGAGGGGTCCCCATGAACACTGAAGCTTTCTTT.

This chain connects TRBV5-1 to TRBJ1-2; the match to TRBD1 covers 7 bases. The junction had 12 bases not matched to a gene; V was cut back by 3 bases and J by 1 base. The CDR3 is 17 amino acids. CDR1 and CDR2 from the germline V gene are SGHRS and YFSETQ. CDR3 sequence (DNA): TGCGCCAGCAGCTCCCGGACAGGTGGATCCGTTAACTATGGCTACACCTTC. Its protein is CASSSRTGGSVNYGYTF.

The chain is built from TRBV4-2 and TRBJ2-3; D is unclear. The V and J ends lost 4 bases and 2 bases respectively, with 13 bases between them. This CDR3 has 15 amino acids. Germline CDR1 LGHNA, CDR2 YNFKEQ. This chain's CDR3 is CASSPSPRFTDTQYF. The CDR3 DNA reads TGTGCCAGCAGCCCCTCTCCGAGATTCACAGATACGCAGTATTTT.

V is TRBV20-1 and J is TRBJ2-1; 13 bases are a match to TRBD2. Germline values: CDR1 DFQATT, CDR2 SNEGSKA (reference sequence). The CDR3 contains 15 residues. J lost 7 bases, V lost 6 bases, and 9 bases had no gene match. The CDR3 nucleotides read TGCAGTGCAGTTACTAGCGGGAGGGCGACGAATGAGCAGTTCTTC. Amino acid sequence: CSAVTSGRATNEQFF.

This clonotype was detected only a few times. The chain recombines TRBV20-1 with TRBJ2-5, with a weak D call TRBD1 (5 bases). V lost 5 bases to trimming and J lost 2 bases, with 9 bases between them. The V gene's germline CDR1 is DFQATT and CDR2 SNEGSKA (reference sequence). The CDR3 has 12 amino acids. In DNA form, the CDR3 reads TGCAGTGCTCGACAGTTACAAGAGACCCAGTACTTC. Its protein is CSARQLQETQYF.

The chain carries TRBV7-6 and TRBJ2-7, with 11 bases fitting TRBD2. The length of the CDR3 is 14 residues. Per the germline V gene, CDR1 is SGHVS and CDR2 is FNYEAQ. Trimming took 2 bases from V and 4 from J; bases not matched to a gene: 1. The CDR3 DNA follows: TGTGCCAGCAGCTTATCTAGCGGGAGGTACGAGCAGTACTTC. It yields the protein CASSLSSGRYEQYF. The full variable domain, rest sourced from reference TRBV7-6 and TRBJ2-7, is GAGVSQSPRYKVTKRGQDVALRCDPISGHVSLYWYRQALGQGPEFLTYFNYEAQQDKSGLPNDRFSAERPEGSISTLTIQRTEQRDSAMYRCASSLSSGRYEQYFGPGTRLTVT.

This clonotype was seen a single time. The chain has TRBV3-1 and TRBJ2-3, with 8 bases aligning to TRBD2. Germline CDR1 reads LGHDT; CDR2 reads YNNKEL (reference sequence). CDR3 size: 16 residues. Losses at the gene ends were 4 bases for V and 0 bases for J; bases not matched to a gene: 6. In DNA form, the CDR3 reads TGTGCCAGCAGCCGCCGACTAGCGACCAGCACAGATACGCAGTATTTT. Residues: CASSRRLATSTDTQYF.

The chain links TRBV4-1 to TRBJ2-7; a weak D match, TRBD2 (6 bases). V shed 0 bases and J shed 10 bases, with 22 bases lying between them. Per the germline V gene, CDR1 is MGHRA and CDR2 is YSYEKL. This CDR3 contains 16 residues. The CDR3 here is CASSQDGGGGQETQYF. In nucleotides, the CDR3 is TGCGCCAGCAGCCAAGACGGGGGAGGAGGTCAAGAGACTCAGTACTTC.

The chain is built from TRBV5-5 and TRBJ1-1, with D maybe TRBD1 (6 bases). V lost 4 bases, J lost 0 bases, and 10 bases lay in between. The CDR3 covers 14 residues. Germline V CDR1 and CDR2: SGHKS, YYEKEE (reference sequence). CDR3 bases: TGTGCCAGCAGCGCGGACAGCATGAACACTGAAGCTTTCTTT. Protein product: CASSADSMNTEAFF.

The CDR3 region has the DNA TGCGCCAGCAGCATCCGGGACAGGGGGACTACAGATACGCAGTATTTT. It encodes CASSIRDRGTTDTQYF. The V call is TRBV5-1, the J call TRBJ2-3; 11 positions match TRBD1. Germline V CDR1 and CDR2: SGHRS, YFSETQ. The CDR3 has 16 amino acids. V lost 4 bases to trimming and J lost 3 bases; unmatched junction nucleotides: 7.

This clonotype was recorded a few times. CDR3 protein: CASSFGSYGYTF. The CDR3 DNA follows: TGTGCCAGCAGTTTCGGATCCTATGGCTACACCTTC. The gene calls are TRBV12-3 or TRBV12-4 and TRBJ1-2; D remains unclear. The CDR3 is 12 residues long. Trimming removed 3 bases from V and 4 bases from J, with 6 bases in between.

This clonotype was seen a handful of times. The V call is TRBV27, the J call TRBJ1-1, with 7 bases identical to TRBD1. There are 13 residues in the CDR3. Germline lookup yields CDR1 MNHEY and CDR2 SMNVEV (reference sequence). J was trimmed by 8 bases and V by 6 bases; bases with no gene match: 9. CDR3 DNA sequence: TGTGCCAGCAGGAATCGACAGGGTGGCGAAGCTTTCTTT. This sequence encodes CASRNRQGGEAFF.

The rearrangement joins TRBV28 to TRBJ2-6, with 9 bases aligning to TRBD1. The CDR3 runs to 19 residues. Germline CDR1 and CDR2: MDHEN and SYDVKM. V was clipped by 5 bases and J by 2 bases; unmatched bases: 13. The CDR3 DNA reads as TGTGCCAGCAGTGTAGGACAGGGGAGAGTCTATACTGGGGCCAACGTCCTGACTTTC. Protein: CASSVGQGRVYTGANVLTF.

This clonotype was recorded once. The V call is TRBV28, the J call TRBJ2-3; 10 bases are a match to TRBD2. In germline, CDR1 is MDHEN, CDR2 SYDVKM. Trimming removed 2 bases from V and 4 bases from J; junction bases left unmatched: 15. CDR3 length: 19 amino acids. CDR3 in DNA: TGTGCCAGCAGTTTACAGCTCTCCAGCGGGGGGGGACTCCCAGATACGCAGTATTTT. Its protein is CASSLQLSSGGGLPDTQYF.

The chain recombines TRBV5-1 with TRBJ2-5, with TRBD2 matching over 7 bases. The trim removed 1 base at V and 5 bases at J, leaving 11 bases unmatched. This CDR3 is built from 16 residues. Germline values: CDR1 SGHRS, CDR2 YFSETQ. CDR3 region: CASSLPAGGEGETQYF. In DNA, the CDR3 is TGCGCCAGCAGCTTGCCCGCCGGAGGGGAGGGGGAGACCCAGTACTTC.

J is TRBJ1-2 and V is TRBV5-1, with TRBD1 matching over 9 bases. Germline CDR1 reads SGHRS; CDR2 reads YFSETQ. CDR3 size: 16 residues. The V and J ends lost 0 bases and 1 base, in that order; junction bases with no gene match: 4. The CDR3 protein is CASSLGGDRVNYGYTF. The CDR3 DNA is TGCGCCAGCAGCTTGGGCGGGGACAGGGTTAACTATGGCTACACCTTC.